These 2 T cell receptor beta chains originate from one sample sequenced in a study of T cells in women clearing cervical HPV infection (dated by TCRdb to the late 2010s). The library was produced with the immunoSEQ multiplex PCR assay. Drawn from immuneACCESS, this table holds only the in-frame rearrangements with V and J called that TCRdb kept. Clones are partly lost; checked studies trace under half to an unresolved V gene and leave the rest unexplained. This specimen's table enumerates tens of thousands of clones. 6.6% of the sample is taken by the ten largest. Sequencing input: blood buffy coat. The receptors here all came from a woman aged 18 to 69 with a cervical HPV16 infection that either progressed to CIN3+ or cleared (not recorded which).

The CDR3 here is CASSSGTGGVDYTF. The CDR3 bases that were read are TGTGCCAGCAGCTCCGGGACAGGGGGCGTCGAC. The rearrangement joins TRBV7-9 to TRBJ1-2, with 12 bases aligning to TRBD1. The read ends 3 residues early relative to the CDR3; the germline J gene fills the gap. Germline-derived CDR1 and CDR2 are SEHNR and FQNEAQ (reference sequence). This CDR3 spans 14 amino acids. Looking up the rest from reference TRBV7-9 and TRBJ1-2 gives the full variable domain: DTGVSQNPRHKITKRGQNVTFRCDPISEHNRLYWYRQTLGQGPEFLTYFQNEAQLEKSRLLSDRFSAERPKGSFSTLEIQRTEQGDSAMYLCASSSGTGGVDYTFGSGTRLTVV.

Comment on this clone: The sequence runs out 3 residues before the end of the CDR3; the remainder is reconstructed from the germline J gene. The V call is TRBV6-1, the J call TRBJ2-1; 12 bases fit TRBD2. After removal of 1 base from V and 8 bases from J, the junction contained 6 bases not matched to a gene. This CDR3 spans 16 amino acids. Germline V gives CDR1 MNHNS, CDR2 SASEGT. The CDR3 region is CASSEERLAGGYEQFF. Incomplete CDR3 DNA: TGTGCCAGCAGTGAAGAACGGCTAGCGGGAGGGTATGAG.